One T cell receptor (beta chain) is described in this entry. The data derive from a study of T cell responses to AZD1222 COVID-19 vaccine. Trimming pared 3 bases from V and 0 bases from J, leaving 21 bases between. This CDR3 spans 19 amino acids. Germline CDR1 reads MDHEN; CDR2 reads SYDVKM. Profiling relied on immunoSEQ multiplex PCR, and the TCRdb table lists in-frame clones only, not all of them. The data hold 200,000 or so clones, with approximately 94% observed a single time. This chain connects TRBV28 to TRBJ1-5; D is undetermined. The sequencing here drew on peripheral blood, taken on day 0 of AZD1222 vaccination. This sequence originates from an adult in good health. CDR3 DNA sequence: TGTGCCAGCAGTTTGTGGGCAGAAAGTCAACTCCCTAGCAATCAGCCCCAGCATTTT. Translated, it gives CASSLWAESQLPSNQPQHF.